The present T cell receptor (beta chain) was sequenced within a study of blood T cell repertoires in COVID-19. Study-level information: T cells, B-cell-depleted T cells, or PBMCs supplied cDNA or gDNA.

Authors' methods: Scientists estimated how many nucleated cells there were by amplifying reference gene primers. Profiled with immunoSEQ multiplex PCR; TCRdb holds only in-frame clones, not every one. That table is the source of V, J and clone size, and D and trimming were worked out from the DNA. The sample has 87,000 or so clones, approximately 88% seen once; the top ten hold around 10%. The CDR3 has 11 amino acids. J lost 6 bases, V lost 6 bases, and 3 bases had no gene match. Germline V lookup: CDR1 DFQATT, CDR2 SNEGSKA (reference sequence). The sequence came from a man older than 75 with acute or convalescent COVID-19. The specimen sequenced was peripheral blood. This chain joins TRBV20-1 and TRBJ2-3; 7 nucleotides match TRBD2. CDR3 nucleotides: TGCAGTGCCAGCGGGGTGGATACGCAGTATTTT. This translates into CSASGVDTQYF.